This T cell receptor (beta chain) was sequenced in a study of cytomegalovirus exposure and HLA in healthy donors (dated by TCRdb to 2016 to 2017). Study-level background: An earlier analysis of around 600 of the donors reported about 250 Gb of sequence data and some 120 million unique TCR beta sequences from some 180 million T cells. High-throughput TCR immunosequencing, statistical association of individual TCRs with disease status, and machine learning were combined to predict cytomegalovirus infection status. Donor age, sex, ethnicity and CMV serostatus were compiled together with the repertoire data. Class I and class II HLA loci were covered by the typing at four-digit resolution. Among about 360 genotyped donors of the cohort, an average of about 240,000 unique TCR beta nucleotide sequences were sequenced per donor, 15% to 20% of them non-productive. In addition to the first cohort of around 670 subjects, a separate validation cohort of approximately 110 different subjects was used. The number of typed donors differed by locus: about 629-640 for A, B, C, DRB1 and DQB1; 522 for DQA1; fewer than 610 for DPA1; and about 450 for DPB1. An earlier analysis of approximately 580 of the donors used high-throughput TCR beta sequencing to judge whether each TCR beta V gene segment behaved as functional or pseudogenic. Because of strong linkage in the cohort, roughly five DR-DQ haplotypes were treated as single units for association and clustering. About 330 gigabases of sequencing data and roughly 80 million unique TCR sequences made up an early release that covered roughly 670 HLA-typed donors. A later analysis re-examined previously published TCR beta repertoires from more than 600 donors and added high-resolution HLA genotyping to investigate patterns of TCR occurrence. Rather than drawing on any new phenotypic data, the later analysis identified candidate immune exposures from TCR beta sequences and the way those sequences occurred across donors. The study aimed to test whether signatures of past pathogen exposure could be identified by cataloging public T cell receptors. The study profiled the T cell repertoires of hundreds of subjects by immunosequencing and related them to cytomegalovirus serostatus. Of the 300 to 400 genotyped donors, around 81% fell in the genetic ancestry cluster associated with self-reported Caucasian donors. In a later genetic analysis, genome-wide SNP genotypes for 398 of the 666 donors were used, and that subset was treated as a discovery cohort. All discovery cohort repertoires had been generated on a single sequencing platform.

The cohort was made up of about 610 healthy bone marrow donors. At the time of sampling, every cohort member was nominally healthy, though immune exposures that went unrecorded were likely present. The donor tested CMV seronegative and was one of the 352 seronegative cohort members. Each donor provided a peripheral blood sample, and peripheral blood mononuclear cells were used for TCR beta sequencing. Genomic DNA was extracted from the blood cell samples with the Qiagen DNeasy Blood Extraction Kit. Library preparation used the immunoSEQ multiplex PCR assay. For the multiplex PCR, a mixture combining 60 forward primers for TCR Vbeta segments and 13 reverse primers for TCR Jbeta segments was used. A multiplex PCR assay on genomic DNA amplified the CDR3 region of rearranged TCR beta genes. On the Illumina HiSeq System, the amplified TCR beta libraries were sequenced as 87-base-pair reads. The study's processing was this. Across the 670 or so repertoires, a later analysis counted 75 million to 90 million unique TCR beta chains, about 10 million of which were shared by at least two donors. To remove PCR and sequencing errors, raw reads were error-corrected and collapsed into unique sequences using a nearest-neighbor algorithm that merged closely related sequences. CDR3 sequences were aligned to IMGT reference sequences to assign V, D and J gene segments. For a sequence to be retained, at least a six-nucleotide match to both a V gene segment and a J gene segment was required. Rearrangements were called productive when the CDR3 lacked stop codons and stayed in frame with V and J; all others were non-productive. CDR3 was defined by IMGT convention, running from the second conserved V-encoded cysteine to the conserved J-encoded phenylalanine. Sequences without an unambiguous match to a single V gene segment were excluded from the earlier analysis of 450 to 650 of the donors. An earlier analysis of fewer than 750 of the donors classified V segments as functional when productive rearrangements were above 56.7% and as segregating when the standard deviation between donors was above 5%. A statistical classification framework was built for diagnosing cytomegalovirus status from the catalog of TCR beta chain sequences. V and J gene assignment, in a later analysis, came from comparing TCR nucleotide sequences with IMGT/GENE-DB human TR gene sequences. In a later analysis, CDR3 sequences and most-parsimonious VDJ recombination scenarios were assigned using the TCRdist pipeline. A later analysis defined each TCR beta chain by its CDR3 amino acid sequence plus V-gene family, and excluded reads lacking a unique V-gene family. As a way to deal with suspected cross-contamination and a sequencing artifact, a later analysis dropped nearly 600 nucleotide sequences that were highly shared and had low generation probability. In a later analysis, a clonal expansion index was calculated for each public chain from normalized within-repertoire ranks of inferred template counts. Generation probabilities in a later analysis came from a VDJ recombination model fitted to out-of-frame rearrangements, and those results were checked against IGoR. In a later analysis, hypergeometric tests were used to score TCR-TCR, TCR-HLA and TCR-CMV co-occurrence, with a repertoire-size bias correction applied to TCR pairs. To estimate false discovery rates, a later analysis permuted the HLA or CMV assignments 20 times. In a later analysis, co-occurring TCRs were grouped using DBSCAN, with TCRdist sequence similarity added in when clustering inside HLA-allele-positive subsets. Repertoires with fewer than 30,000 or more than 120,000 public chains were left out of co-occurrence clustering, as were about five repertoires with anomalous nucleotide sharing. The immuneACCESS repertoire file appears here via TCRdb, limited to in-frame rearrangements. These files lack a portion of the clones; in checked studies, under half of the deficit traces to unresolved V genes, and the cause of the others is not known. Clone size and V and J calls were adopted from that table, with D and trimming inferred from the DNA. Counted in this sample were approximately 110,000 clones; roughly 15% of them appeared once. The ten largest make up 0.8% to 0.95% of the sample.

What the study reported, not specific to this receptor: While some public TCRs were present in many individuals, most TCR sequences turned up only very rarely across donors. Over 15 rarely observed V segments, including chromosome 9 orphons, were excluded from the earlier analysis of about 500 of the donors because counts were too low. In an earlier analysis of 500 to 650 of the donors, most TCR beta V segments appeared in productive rearrangements about 87% or about 30% of the time, broadly matching IMGT annotations. Compared with equally common non-associated chains, HLA-associated TCR beta chains in a later analysis were more clonally expanded and had lower generation probabilities. Most CMV-associated TCR beta chains appeared to be HLA-restricted in a later analysis, and the HLA associations seemed to be driven largely by CMV exposure. The study gave a list of 150 to 200 TCR beta chains associated with cytomegalovirus. According to a later analysis, parvovirus B19, influenza, CMV and Epstein-Barr virus appeared linked to several top co-occurrence clusters. An association between a missense DCLRE1C variant and V-gene and J-gene trimming of TCR beta chains was found in a later genetic analysis and replicated in an independent cohort. A few of the identified cytomegalovirus-associated TCR beta chains were confirmed in vitro to be specific for cytomegalovirus antigens. CMV serostatus was the only immune exposure information available for the cohort. In this cohort, only TCR beta chains were sequenced, and detectable features were limited by the absence of alpha or paired-chain data. In a later analysis, the rate of TCR association differed among HLA loci, with DRB1 alleles having the most associated TCRs and HLA-C alleles having the fewest. In a later analysis, 15,000 to 20,000 TCR beta sequences were associated with specific HLA alleles at a false discovery rate of 0.05. Because HLA typing was missing for some donors at each locus, association tests included only the typed subset. Correlated functional status among segregating V segments might be attributable to linkage disequilibrium, but an unknown experimental factor could not be ruled out. A later genetic analysis reported fewer N-insertions in productive TCRs among donors in an Asian-associated ancestry cluster than the roughly 670-donor mean. When HLA alleles, especially DR and DQ, strongly co-occurred, TCR associations were difficult to assign to individual alleles. A further reported finding was that TCR beta sequences accurately predicted the HLA-A and HLA-B alleles for most subjects in the first cohort. The authors suggested that the approach could potentially be generalized to other disease states and immunological phenotypes. A cluster of highly shared sequence variants was judged likely to represent a technical artifact of the sequencing pipeline. Some IMGT-functional V segments, including TRBV6-2 and TRBV6-3, could not be distinguished by the 87-base-pair reads and were therefore excluded. Sequencing depth was assumed to be roughly uniform across donors in the presence/absence analyses, though that assumption may not hold. Cytomegalovirus status was reported to be diagnosed by the classifier with high specificity and sensitivity in both the original and validation cohorts.

The CDR3 runs 15 residues from the cysteine to the phenylalanine. The entry retains the CDR3 DNA only, 45 bases that are in frame from base 1. The germline V gene specifies MNHEY as CDR1 and SVGAGI as CDR2. V is clipped by 4 bases and J by 4 bases, and the sequence between their germline boundaries is 16 bases long. About this clone: Its antigen specificity is not known. One base away there is no much larger clone; base qualities are not given.

This receptor was obtained from a female donor in good health and CMV-seronegative. This chain is built from TRBV6-5 and TRBJ1-1, and perhaps TRBD1 as D gene, on 5 matching bases. Sequencing used PBMCs. The DNA reads TGTGCCAGCAGTTGGCAGGGAATTGGAATCACTGAAGCTTTCTTT. Translation gives CASSWQGIGITEAFF.